One and the same sample provided the 3 T cell receptor beta chains below, sequenced in a study of human CD8 memory T cell subsets. UMI-labeled 5' RACE was used to make TCR beta libraries. With the 5' RACE reads reprocessed, TCRdb shows one record per CDR3 protein and no DNA. With about 17,000 distinct CDR3 sequences in the sample, the ten largest clones hold 5.5% to 6%. Sequencing was performed on CD8+ stem-like memory T cells (TSCM and TCM) sorted from PBMCs. Indicated subset: stem-like memory CD8 T cells (TSTEM), CCR7+ PD-1- TIGIT-. All receptors derive from a human donor in good health.

The rearrangement uses TRBV28 and TRBJ2-1; without DNA, the TCRdb call of TRBD1 cannot be checked. Germline V gene sequence: CDR1 MDHEN, CDR2 SYDVKM. This CDR3 is 17 amino acids long. CDR3 amino acids: CASSSVTNRQGAIEQFF.

The V and J genes are TRBV2 and TRBJ2-7; TCRdb lists TRBD1, though no DNA is available to test this call. Germline CDR1 reads SNHLY; CDR2 reads FYNNEI. The CDR3 sequence is 13 residues long. The CDR3 loop reads CASSEGRVYEQYF.

The rearrangement links TRBV2 to TRBJ2-7. Per the germline V gene, CDR1 is SNHLY and CDR2 is FYNNEI. The length of the CDR3 is 13 residues. This CDR3 reads CASSEFLGNEQYF.